What follows are 27 T cell receptor beta chains derived from one specimen sequenced in a study of Graves' ophthalmopathy and Graves' hyperthyroidism. Amplification targeted the TCR beta CDR3 regions, with RNA transcripts as the source material. The first round was an RT-PCR with HTBI primers, and the second round was a multiplex PCR. MiXCR was run by TCRdb on the multiplex PCR reads, yielding one entry per CDR3 protein. Of over 650,000 distinct CDR3 sequences in the sample, about 40% are singletons; the top ten hold 3% to 4%. The sequencing sample was made of peripheral blood. Every receptor here comes from an adult man with Graves' ophthalmopathy.

At least ten counts were recorded for this clonotype. The gene calls are TRBV19 and TRBJ1-1, with TRBD1 as a possible D gene (5 bases). This CDR3 region has 14 residues. The V gene's germline CDR1 is LNHDA and CDR2 SQIVND (reference sequence). Trimming removed 2 bases at V and 5 bases at J, with 12 bases between. This CDR3 is CASSIRRGVTEAFF. The CDR3 bases are TGTGCCAGTAGTATACGACGAGGGGTGACTGAAGCTTTCTTT.

The sample holds a few counts of this clonotype. The CDR3 coding sequence is TGCAGTGCTAGGCAACAGGGGGCTGTAGGGGAGCTGTTTTTT. Residues: CSARQQGAVGELFF. The chain employs TRBV20-1 and TRBJ2-2; 9 bases are a match to TRBD1. The V gene end was trimmed by 3 bases and the J gene end by 8 bases; junction bases not matched to a gene: 7. CDR1 DFQATT and CDR2 SNEGSKA come from the germline V gene (reference sequence). The CDR3 consists of 14 residues.

This clonotype was detected ten times or more. J is TRBJ2-5 and V is TRBV7-2, with 9 bases matching TRBD2. This CDR3 is 14 amino acids long. The germline CDR1 and CDR2 sequences are SGHTA and FQGNSA. J was trimmed by 5 bases and V by 4 bases; bases with no gene match: 5. CDR3 amino acids: CASSSGTSYETQYF. Here the CDR3 DNA reads TGTGCCAGCAGCTCAGGGACTAGCTATGAGACCCAGTACTTC.

The sample holds many counts of this clonotype. The V call is TRBV5-1, the J call TRBJ2-5; D not resolved. Germline CDR1 and CDR2: SGHRS and YFSETQ. The CDR3 is 12 amino acids. The V and J ends lost 0 bases and 5 bases respectively, with 5 bases between them. The CDR3 spells CASSLEAETQYF. The CDR3 nucleotides are TGCGCCAGCAGCTTGGAGGCGGAGACCCAGTACTTC.

This clonotype was picked up many times. This chain connects TRBV4-1 to TRBJ2-7, with 9 bases that match TRBD2. The CDR3 has 16 amino acids. After removal of 3 bases from V and 4 bases from J, the junction contained 10 bases not matched to a gene. Germline lookup yields CDR1 MGHRA and CDR2 YSYEKL. CDR3: CASSQRGAGGNYEQYF. The DNA of the CDR3 is TGCGCCAGCAGCCAGAGAGGAGCGGGAGGAAATTACGAGCAGTACTTC.

The chain uses TRBV2 and TRBJ2-5; TRBD2 matches at 8 bases. The CDR3 runs to 17 residues. The germline V gene encodes CDR1 SNHLY and CDR2 FYNNEI. Losses at the gene ends were 7 bases for V and 2 bases for J; bases not matched to a gene: 15. The CDR3 DNA reads TGTGCCAGCATTTTCGGGGGGGCAGGGACCGGACAAGAGACCCAGTACTTC. Translating gives CASIFGGAGTGQETQYF.

This clonotype occurred many times. The CDR3 reads CASSASDEQYF. Here the CDR3 DNA reads TGTGCCAGCAGCGCCTCTGACGAGCAGTACTTC. The chain joins TRBV7-9 to TRBJ2-7; D call uncertain. CDR3 length: 11 residues. Trimming removed 5 bases at V and 5 bases at J, with 7 bases between. Germline values: CDR1 SEHNR, CDR2 FQNEAQ (reference sequence).

There are many counts of this clonotype. The chain combines TRBV7-3 with TRBJ1-2; D is undetermined. The CDR3 runs to 13 residues. Deletions cut 0 bases from V and 0 bases from J, with 2 bases between. Looked up from germline, CDR1 is SGHTA and CDR2 is FQGTGA. The CDR3 region is CASSLTTNYGYTF. DNA of the CDR3: TGTGCCAGCAGCTTAACAACTAACTATGGCTACACCTTC.

The genes are TRBV19 and TRBJ1-5, with 8 nucleotides matching TRBD1. The CDR3 has 15 amino acids. V shed 3 bases, J shed 8 bases, and the junction held 9 bases outside the gene matches. Per germline, CDR1 LNHDA and CDR2 SQIVND (reference sequence). The CDR3 spells CASSIGQGLLEPQHF. CDR3 sequence (DNA): TGTGCCAGTAGTATCGGACAGGGTTTATTGGAGCCCCAGCATTTT.

On this clonotype: One end of the junction fails to match germline, which may point to a read error. J is TRBJ2-2 and V is TRBV7-9, with D possibly TRBD1 on 6 matching bases. This CDR3 is built from 13 residues. The V gene's germline CDR1 is SEHNR and CDR2 FQNEAQ (reference sequence). DNA of the CDR3: TGTGCCAACAGCTACAGGGACACCGGGGAGCCGTTTTTT. Amino acids: CANSYRDTGEPFF.

This clonotype appeared many times. V is TRBV11-2 and J is TRBJ1-1; D is possibly TRBD1 (5 bases). This CDR3 has 13 residues. Germline CDR1 reads SGHAT; CDR2 reads FQNNGV. Deletions cut 3 bases from V and 5 bases from J, with 10 bases between. The chain's CDR3 is CASSFQGRTEAFF. The CDR3 DNA follows: TGTGCCAGCAGCTTTCAGGGACGGACTGAAGCTTTCTTT.

In the case of this clonotype: One junction end disagrees with the germline gene, perhaps due to a read error. This sequence joins TRBV10-3 and TRBJ2-7; 12 bases agree with TRBD2. CDR1 is ENHRY and CDR2 is SYGVKD in the germline V gene. The CDR3 length is 14 residues. CDR3 region: CASSQLAGGNEQYF. The CDR3 DNA reads as TGTGCCAGCAGTCAACTAGCGGGAGGTAACGAGCAGTACTTC.

The rearrangement uses TRBV2 and TRBJ1-1; a possible D gene is TRBD1 (5 bases). The CDR3 consists of 14 residues. The germline gives CDR1 SNHLY, CDR2 FYNNEI. Trimming shortened V by 1 base and J by 4 bases, and 10 bases separated the two germline ends. CDR3: CASSEVGPGTEAFF. The CDR3 nucleotides are TGTGCCAGCAGTGAAGTGGGGCCGGGCACTGAAGCTTTCTTT.

This clonotype was seen repeatedly, ten times or more. This rearrangement joins TRBV20-1 to TRBJ2-7; possibly TRBD1 or TRBD2 for D (6 bases each). CDR1 is DFQATT, CDR2 SNEGSKA, per germline (reference sequence). V lost 0 bases and J lost 1, with 10 bases in between. This CDR3 has 14 residues. The CDR3 DNA reads TGCAGTGCTAGAGAGGGGGGCGCGTCCTACGAGCAGTACTTC. Amino acids: CSAREGGASYEQYF.

Turning to this clonotype: A much larger clonotype is one base distant, so this may be a read error. The rearrangement links TRBV7-2 to TRBJ2-7; 8 positions match TRBD2. The CDR3 loop spans 14 amino acids. The junction had 8 bases not matched to a gene; V was cut back by 4 bases and J by 6 bases. Germline V lookup: CDR1 SGHTA, CDR2 FQGNSA. This CDR3 is CASSSKTAGGEQYF. CDR3 coding DNA: TGTGCCAGCAGCTCCAAGACTGCGGGAGGCGAGCAGTACTTC.

This clonotype was detected many times. The rearrangement joins TRBV4-1 to TRBJ2-5; 8 bases align to TRBD2. Germline CDR1 is MGHRA and CDR2 is YSYEKL. The CDR3 sequence is 14 residues long. J was trimmed by 6 bases and V by 5 bases; bases with no gene match: 8. This chain's CDR3 is CASSAPGGPKTQYF. For the CDR3, the DNA is TGCGCCAGCAGCGCTCCGGGGGGGCCGAAGACCCAGTACTTC.

This clonotype came up many times. The rearrangement links TRBV9 to TRBJ1-1; D is possibly TRBD1 (5 bases). V lost 2 bases, J lost 3 bases, and 14 bases lay in between. The CDR3 runs 15 residues. The germline gives CDR1 SGDLS, CDR2 YYNGEE. This chain's CDR3 is CASSVAPRVDTEAFF. The CDR3 coding sequence is TGTGCCAGCAGCGTCGCCCCCAGGGTCGACACTGAAGCTTTCTTT.

This chain connects TRBV29-1 to TRBJ2-6; the D call may be TRBD1 or TRBD2 (5 bases each). CDR3 length equals 16 residues. Germline V gene sequence: CDR1 SQVTM, CDR2 ANQGSEA. Trimming shortened V by 8 bases and J by 0 bases, and 17 bases separated the two germline ends. CDR3 sequence: CSSQGDGRSGANVLTF. The CDR3, as DNA: TGCAGCAGCCAAGGGGACGGCCGCTCTGGGGCCAACGTCCTGACTTTC.

Many counts were recorded for this clonotype. V is TRBV20-1 and J is TRBJ2-5; 16 nucleotides agree with TRBD2. The CDR3 is 16 amino acids. Unmatched junction bases numbered 5, after V lost 6 bases and J lost 1 base. Germline V CDR1 and CDR2: DFQATT, SNEGSKA (reference sequence). In DNA, the CDR3 is TGCAGTGCACAGGGACTAGCGGGAGGGTCCCAAGAGACCCAGTACTTC. Protein sequence: CSAQGLAGGSQETQYF.

This clonotype has ten or more counts. The V gene is TRBV5-1, the J gene TRBJ2-7; D gene unclear. V was cut by 3 bases and J by 6 bases, with 13 bases left in between. CDR1 is SGHRS, CDR2 YFSETQ, per germline. This CDR3 region has 13 residues. The CDR3 sequence is CASSSGLRAEQYF. CDR3 bases: TGCGCCAGCAGCTCCGGGCTCCGGGCCGAGCAGTACTTC. Full variable domain (rest looked up from reference TRBV5-1 and TRBJ2-7): KAGVTQTPRYLIKTRGQQVTLSCSPISGHRSVSWYQQTPGQGLQFLFEYFSETQRNKGNFPGRFSGRQFSNSRSEMNVSTLELGDSALYLCASSSGLRAEQYFGPGTRLTVT.

This clonotype was seen at least ten times. V and J are TRBV4-2 and TRBJ2-5; TRBD2 might be the D (6 bases). This CDR3 has 15 residues. CDR1 is LGHNA, CDR2 YNFKEQ, per germline. V shed 3 bases and J shed 2 bases, with 13 bases lying between them. As DNA, the CDR3 is TGTGCCAGCAGCCAGGAGGAGGGGAGACAAGAGACCCAGTACTTC. This codes for CASSQEEGRQETQYF.

The V and J genes are TRBV6-6 and TRBJ2-7; 12 bases map to TRBD2. Germline V gene lookup returns CDR1 MNHNY and CDR2 SVGAGI (reference sequence). With 1 base clipped from V and 0 bases from J, the junction kept 4 bases outside the gene matches. The CDR3 has 17 amino acids. The CDR3, as DNA: TGTGCCAGCAGTTACTACACTAGCGGGAGGCCCTCCTACGAGCAGTACTTC. Translation: CASSYYTSGRPSYEQYF.

This clonotype was counted between two and nine times. This sequence joins TRBV3-1 and TRBJ1-1, with 8 bases aligning to TRBD1. V lost 4 bases, J lost 1 base, and 8 bases stayed unmatched. Germline CDR1 and CDR2: LGHDT and YNNKEL (reference sequence). The CDR3 is 16 amino acids. This CDR3 reads CASSRMKTGANTEAFF. The CDR3 coding sequence is TGTGCCAGCAGCCGGATGAAGACAGGGGCGAACACTGAAGCTTTCTTT.

This clonotype has more than one count but fewer than ten. This chain connects TRBV6-5 to TRBJ2-7, with D tentatively TRBD1 (6 bases). V was cut by 2 bases and J by 4 bases, with 12 bases left in between. CDR1 and CDR2 (germline): MNHEY, SVGAGI. This CDR3 has 14 amino acids. In nucleotides, the CDR3 is TGTGCCAGCAGTTACGGGCCAGGGGATTACGAGCAGTACTTC. It translates to CASSYGPGDYEQYF.

Comment on this clonotype: The CDR3 does not end in the conserved phenylalanine or tryptophan, so this is likely a read error. The rearrangement uses TRBV27 and TRBJ1-1, with TRBD1 as a possible D gene (5 bases). There are 13 residues in the CDR3. Germline CDR1 reads MNHEY; CDR2 reads SMNVEV (reference sequence). V was pared by 10 bases and J by 1 base, with 13 bases between. Here the CDR3 reads CATQHTGNTEAFL. DNA of the CDR3: TGTGCCACACAACATACAGGGAACACTGAAGCTTTCCTT.

Details on this clonotype: A much larger clonotype is one base distant, so this may be a read error. This chain joins TRBV10-3 and TRBJ2-5; 8 nucleotides match TRBD1. CDR1 and CDR2 from the germline V gene are ENHRY and SYGVKD. J lost 6 bases, V lost 6 bases, and 6 bases had no gene match. The CDR3 has 13 residues. The CDR3 reads CAIRPGQGQTQYF. DNA of the CDR3: TGTGCCATCAGACCCGGACAGGGTCAGACCCAGTACTTC.

The V call is TRBV7-2, the J call TRBJ2-1, with 9 bases matching TRBD2. This CDR3 contains 17 residues. V trimming: 2 bases; J trimming: 10 bases; junction bases outside the gene matches: 15. Germline lookup yields CDR1 SGHTA and CDR2 FQGNSA. The CDR3 protein is CASSLRGGGASRVEQFF. CDR3 DNA: TGTGCCAGCAGCTTAAGGGGCGGGGGGGCCTCTCGAGTCGAGCAGTTCTTC.